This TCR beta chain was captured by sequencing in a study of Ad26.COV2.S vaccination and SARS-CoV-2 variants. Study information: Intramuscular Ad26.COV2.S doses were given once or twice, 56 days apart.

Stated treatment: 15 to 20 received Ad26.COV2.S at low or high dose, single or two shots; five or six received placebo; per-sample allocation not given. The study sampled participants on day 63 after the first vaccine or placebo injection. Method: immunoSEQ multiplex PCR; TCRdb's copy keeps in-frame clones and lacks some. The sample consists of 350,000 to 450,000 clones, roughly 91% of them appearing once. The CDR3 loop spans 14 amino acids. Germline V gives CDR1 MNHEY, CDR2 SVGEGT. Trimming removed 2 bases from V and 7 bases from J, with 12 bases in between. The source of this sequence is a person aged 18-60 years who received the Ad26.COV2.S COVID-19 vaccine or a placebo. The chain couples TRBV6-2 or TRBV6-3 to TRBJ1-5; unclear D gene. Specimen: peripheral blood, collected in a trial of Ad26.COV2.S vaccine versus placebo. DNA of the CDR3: TGTGCCAGCAGTTACCCCCCCCCTGGACAGCCCCAGCATTTT. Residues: CASSYPPPGQPQHF.